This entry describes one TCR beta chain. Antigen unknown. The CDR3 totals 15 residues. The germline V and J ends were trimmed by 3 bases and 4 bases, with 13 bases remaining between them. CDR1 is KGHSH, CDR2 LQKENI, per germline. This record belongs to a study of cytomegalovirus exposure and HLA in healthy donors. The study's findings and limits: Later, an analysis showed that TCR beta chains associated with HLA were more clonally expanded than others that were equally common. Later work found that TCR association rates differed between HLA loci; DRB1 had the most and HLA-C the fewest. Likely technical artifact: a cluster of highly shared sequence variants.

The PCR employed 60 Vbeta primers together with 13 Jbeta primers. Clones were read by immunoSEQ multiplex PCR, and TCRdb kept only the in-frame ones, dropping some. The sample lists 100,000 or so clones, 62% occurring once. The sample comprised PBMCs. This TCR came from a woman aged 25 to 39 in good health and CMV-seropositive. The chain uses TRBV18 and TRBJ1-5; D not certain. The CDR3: CASSPPGNQNQPQHF. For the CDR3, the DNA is TGTGCCAGCTCACCCCCGGGAAATCAAAATCAGCCCCAGCATTTT.